Sequencing of this TCR beta chain was carried out in a study of blood T cell repertoires in COVID-19. About the research overall: Italy, Spain and the United States were the sources of the convalescent and acute COVID-19 samples.

Seattle participants joined during active infection and were tracked over time. The V gene's germline CDR1 is SGHRS and CDR2 YFSETQ. Trimming at V came to 1 base and at J to 1 base, leaving 1 base not matched to a gene. The CDR3 consists of 16 residues. In the original analysis: Nucleated cell counts were estimated from reference gene primer amplification. Assay used: immunoSEQ multiplex PCR; TCRdb lists only in-frame clones, some missing. Clonal size and the V and J genes are those of that table, whereas D and trimming came from the DNA. The sample contains tens of thousands of clones, 81% of which appear only once.

The receptor comes from a woman older than 75 with COVID-19, enrolled during active disease. Sample: peripheral blood. The V gene is TRBV5-1, the J gene TRBJ2-1, with 11 bases identical to TRBD2. CDR3: CASSLPSGRSYNEQFF. CDR3 DNA: TGCGCCAGCAGCTTGCCTAGCGGGAGGTCCTACAATGAGCAGTTCTTC.